This T cell receptor beta chain was found in a study of breast tumors, draining lymph nodes, adjacent tissues. General study points: Tumor TCR diversity was below lymph nodes but above nontumor tissue. Luminal-like breast cancer showed significantly higher tumor–nontumor repertoire similarity than basal-like.

Breast cancer patients provided tissue from their axillary draining lymph nodes. This clonotype was recorded a few times. As yet, its antigen is unknown. Via MiXCR, TCRdb re-called the multiplex PCR reads, giving one row per CDR3 protein. This sample has some 140,000 distinct CDR3 sequences, with 20% to 25% found just once. The CDR3 covers 17 residues. Trimming stripped 2 bases from V and 4 bases from J, with 15 bases between. This TCR came from a female donor with breast cancer. Some clones in this sample may be carry-over from other donors' samples. The sample taken for sequencing was axillary lymph node tissue. V is TRBV12-3 or TRBV12-4 and J is TRBJ2-6, with D perhaps TRBD1 or TRBD2 (6 bases each). CDR3 region: CASSLLGGMSGANVLTF. The CDR3 DNA reads as TGTGCCAGCAGTTTATTAGGGGGGATGTCCGGGGCCAACGTCCTGACTTTC.